Listed here are 29 T cell receptor beta chains from one sample, sequenced in a study of shared clonotypes between healthy human individuals. TCRdb's copy holds only in-frame clones and misses some; the assay was immunoSEQ multiplex PCR. The sample yields roughly 1,100,000 clones, 65% to 75% seen once. Input material: memory CD4+ T cells sorted from blood. The subset was: CD45RA-negative fraction. The source of these receptors is a man between 18 and 35 years old in good health.

This clone was seen at least ten times. The sample carries other DNA sequences with the same CDR3. The rearrangement joins TRBV5-1 to TRBJ2-7; possibly TRBD1 for D (5 bases). The CDR3 is made up of 14 amino acids. CDR1 is SGHRS, CDR2 YFSETQ, per germline. V lost 4 bases, J lost 2 bases, and 13 bases lay in between. CDR3 region: CASSPGAGTYEQYF. The DNA for the CDR3 is TGCGCCAGCAGCCCTGGGGCAGGTACCTACGAGCAGTACTTC.

J is TRBJ1-6 and V is TRBV9; 8 bases match TRBD1. Germline V gene lookup returns CDR1 SGDLS and CDR2 YYNGEE. CDR3 size: 16 residues. The junction had 5 bases not matched to a gene; V was cut back by 0 bases and J by 6 bases. The CDR3 loop reads CASSVAAGGPNSPLHF. The CDR3 DNA sequence: TGTGCCAGCAGCGTAGCGGCAGGGGGCCCTAATTCACCCCTCCACTTT.

The chain joins TRBV7-2 to TRBJ2-6; TRBD2 matches 8 bases. CDR3 size: 16 residues. Germline CDR1 and CDR2: SGHTA and FQGNSA. Trimming cost V 5 bases and J 2 bases; bases outside gene matches: 5. CDR3 sequence reads: CASSRGGNAGANVLTF. In nucleotides, the CDR3 is TGTGCCAGCAGCCGGGGGGGAAACGCTGGGGCCAACGTCCTGACTTTC.

The V and J genes are TRBV5-6 and TRBJ1-4, with 9 bases fitting TRBD1. This CDR3 comprises 15 residues. The junction had 6 bases not matched to a gene; V was cut back by 4 bases and J by 5 bases. The germline V gene encodes CDR1 SGHDT and CDR2 YYEEEE. The CDR3 reads CASSPGTGRNEKLFF. CDR3 bases: TGTGCCAGCAGCCCGGGGACAGGGAGAAATGAAAAACTGTTTTTT.

The rearrangement joins TRBV15 to TRBJ2-7; 12 bases agree with TRBD1. Trimming took 1 base from V and 5 from J; bases not matched to a gene: 9. CDR3 length: 17 amino acids. Germline assignment: CDR1 LNHNV and CDR2 YYDKDF (reference sequence). Here the CDR3 reads CATSRGHSGTGGDEQYF. CDR3 DNA: TGTGCCACCAGCAGAGGTCACTCCGGGACAGGGGGCGACGAGCAGTACTTC.

This sequence joins TRBV13 and TRBJ1-2; no clear D gene. V gave up 0 bases and J gave up 4 bases, with 6 bases separating them. The CDR3 is 13 residues long. The germline CDR1 and CDR2 sequences are PRHDT and FYEKMQ (reference sequence). The chain's CDR3 is CASSLGQAYGYTF. DNA for the CDR3: TGTGCCAGCAGCTTAGGGCAGGCCTATGGCTACACCTTC.

This clone turned up a few times. This CDR3 is CALEQAADTQYF. CDR3 sequence (DNA): TGTGCCCTGGAACAGGCCGCAGATACGCAGTATTTT. V is TRBV30 and J is TRBJ2-3, with a tentative D call TRBD1 (5 bases). V was cut by 8 bases and J by 4 bases, with 13 bases left in between. Germline V lookup: CDR1 GTSNPN, CDR2 SVGIG (reference sequence). The CDR3 has 12 amino acids.

With respect to this clone: Being one base from a much bigger clone, this may be a read error. Other DNA sequences in this specimen translate into the identical CDR3. The rearrangement joins TRBV6-6 to TRBJ2-4, with a weak D call TRBD2 (5 bases). This CDR3 has 12 residues. From germline, CDR1 is MNHNY and CDR2 SVGAGI (reference sequence). The CDR3 protein is CATTLAKNIQYF. CDR3 coding DNA: TGTGCTACCACTTTAGCGAAAAACATTCAGTACTTC.

This clone was seen only once. The chain carries TRBV7-2 and TRBJ1-1, with 8 positions matching TRBD1. The CDR3 runs to 15 residues. Trimming took 5 bases from V and 0 from J; bases not matched to a gene: 5. Germline V gene sequence: CDR1 SGHTA, CDR2 FQGNSA. The CDR3 sequence: CASSPQGGMNTEAFF. The DNA of the CDR3 is TGTGCCAGCAGCCCACAGGGGGGTATGAACACTGAAGCTTTCTTT. The variable domain in full, with the rest retrieved from reference TRBV7-2 and TRBJ1-1, is GAGVSQSPSNKVTEKGKDVELRCDPISGHTALYWYRQSLGQGLEFLIYFQGNSAPDKSGLPSDRFSAERTGGSVSTLTIQRTQQEDSAVYLCASSPQGGMNTEAFFGQGTRLTVV.

This clone appeared a few times. The sample contains more than one DNA sequence encoding this CDR3. The chain links TRBV18 to TRBJ1-1; the D gene is possibly TRBD1 (5 bases). The CDR3 contains 13 residues. The germline V gene has CDR1 KGHSH and CDR2 LQKENI. Trimming shortened V by 6 bases and J by 5 bases, and 13 bases separated the two germline ends. CDR3: CASSPLRGTEAFF. The CDR3 DNA is TGTGCCAGCTCTCCCCTGCGGGGGACTGAAGCTTTCTTT.

The chain has TRBV5-5 and TRBJ1-6, with TRBD1 matching 10 bases. There are 15 residues in the CDR3. V shed 0 bases, J shed 8 bases, and the junction held 2 bases outside the gene matches. The germline V gene encodes CDR1 SGHKS and CDR2 YYEKEE (reference sequence). Here the CDR3 reads CASSLGQGAHSPLHF. The CDR3 nucleotides read TGTGCCAGCAGCTTGGGACAGGGGGCTCATTCACCCCTCCACTTT. Based on the CDR3 plus reference TRBV5-5 and TRBJ1-6, the full variable domain is DAGVTQSPTHLIKTRGQQVTLRCSPISGHKSVSWYQQVLGQGPQFIFQYYEKEERGRGNFPDRFSARQFPNYSSELNVNALLLGDSALYLCASSLGQGAHSPLHFGNGTRLTVT.

J is TRBJ2-5 and V is TRBV7-9, with TRBD2 matching over 7 bases. Germline V CDR1 and CDR2: SEHNR, FQNEAQ (reference sequence). The J segment lost 1 base and the V segment lost 0 bases, leaving 2 bases of the junction unmatched. This CDR3 has 15 amino acids. The CDR3 bases are TGTGCCAGCAGCTTAGCGCGGGGGATCCAAGAGACCCAGTACTTC. Its translation: CASSLARGIQETQYF.

This clone was picked up one time. The chain combines TRBV5-6 with TRBJ2-7, with 8 bases lining up with TRBD2. This CDR3 has 16 amino acids. Losses at the gene ends were 2 bases for V and 3 bases for J; bases not matched to a gene: 10. The germline V gene encodes CDR1 SGHDT and CDR2 YYEEEE. CDR3 in DNA: TGTGCCAGCAGCTTATGGGGTTCGGGGACTAGCTACGAGCAGTACTTC. This gives the protein CASSLWGSGTSYEQYF. Complete variable domain (other parts from reference TRBV5-6 and TRBJ2-7): DAGVTQSPTHLIKTRGQQVTLRCSPKSGHDTVSWYQQALGQGPQFIFQYYEEEERQRGNFPDRFSGHQFPNYSSELNVNALLLGDSALYLCASSLWGSGTSYEQYFGPGTRLTVT.

This chain joins TRBV5-1 and TRBJ2-5; D might be TRBD2 (5 bases). Trimming shortened V by 1 base and J by 4 bases, and 14 bases separated the two germline ends. This CDR3 has 15 residues. The germline gives CDR1 SGHRS, CDR2 YFSETQ. The DNA of the CDR3 is TGCGCCAGCAGCTTGATAAGGACCGCGGGAGAGACCCAGTACTTC. This translates into CASSLIRTAGETQYF.

This clone was recorded a few times. Other nucleotide sequences in the sample specify the same CDR3. The rearrangement uses TRBV5-1 and TRBJ2-2; tentative D call: TRBD2 (6 bases). Germline V lookup: CDR1 SGHRS, CDR2 YFSETQ. Trimming took 0 bases from V and 1 from J, leaving 7 bases between them. CDR3 size: 15 residues. In nucleotides, the CDR3 is TGCGCCAGCAGCTTGGGTAGCGGGAACACCGGGGAGCTGTTTTTT. It specifies CASSLGSGNTGELFF.

V usage is TRBV19 and J usage is TRBJ1-6; possibly TRBD1 for D (6 bases). Trimming pared 3 bases from V and 7 bases from J, leaving 13 bases between. The length of the CDR3 is 15 residues. The V gene's germline CDR1 is LNHDA and CDR2 SQIVND (reference sequence). The CDR3 spells CASSIGSQGNSPLHF. The CDR3 nucleotides are TGTGCCAGTAGTATCGGGTCGCAGGGGAATTCACCCCTCCACTTT.

The chain recombines TRBV30 with TRBJ2-5; tentatively, D is TRBD2 (5 bases). Trimming removed 5 bases at V and 4 bases at J, with 14 bases between. CDR3 length: 13 amino acids. Germline V gene sequence: CDR1 GTSNPN, CDR2 SVGIG (reference sequence). The CDR3 protein is CAWQAAVGETQYF. The CDR3 DNA reads as TGTGCCTGGCAAGCGGCGGTAGGAGAGACCCAGTACTTC.

The chain couples TRBV19 to TRBJ2-7; TRBD1 might be the D (6 bases). The V gene lost 6 bases and the J gene lost 2 bases, with 14 bases spanning the gap. The length of the CDR3 is 14 residues. Germline CDR1 is LNHDA and CDR2 is SQIVND (reference sequence). This CDR3 is CASRGQGSPYEQYF. The CDR3 DNA follows: TGTGCCAGTAGAGGCCAGGGGTCTCCCTACGAGCAGTACTTC.

The V and J genes are TRBV6-5 and TRBJ2-3; TRBD1 matches at 7 bases. Germline V gene sequence: CDR1 MNHEY, CDR2 SVGAGI. The CDR3 has 15 residues. V lost 4 bases, J lost 2 bases, and 6 bases stayed unmatched. DNA for the CDR3: TGTGCCAGCAGTTCCAGGGGGTGGGCCACAGATACGCAGTATTTT. This codes for CASSSRGWATDTQYF.

This clone has ten or more counts. V gene TRBV30 combines with J gene TRBJ1-1; D gene uncertain. Trimming removed 4 bases at V and 0 bases at J, with 15 bases between. Germline lookup yields CDR1 GTSNPN and CDR2 SVGIG (reference sequence). The CDR3 has 15 amino acids. The CDR3 nucleotides are TGTGCCTGGATCCCGGGCAGTCAGCTGAACACTGAAGCTTTCTTT. Encoded protein: CAWIPGSQLNTEAFF.

This rearrangement joins TRBV7-9 to TRBJ2-6; the match to TRBD1 covers 7 bases. Germline values: CDR1 SEHNR, CDR2 FQNEAQ (reference sequence). J lost 2 bases, V lost 5 bases, and 9 bases had no gene match. The CDR3 totals 17 residues. CDR3 sequence reads: CASSTRQGAAGANVLTF. As DNA, the CDR3 is TGTGCCAGCAGCACCCGACAGGGTGCTGCTGGGGCCAACGTCCTGACTTTC.

The rearrangement links TRBV19 to TRBJ1-5; D is possibly TRBD1 (6 bases). V lost 3 bases to trimming and J lost 0 bases, with 12 bases between them. CDR3 length: 16 residues. The germline CDR1 and CDR2 sequences are LNHDA and SQIVND (reference sequence). For the CDR3, the DNA is TGTGCCAGTAGTATGGGGGCAGTTAATAGCAATCAGCCCCAGCATTTT. Protein sequence: CASSMGAVNSNQPQHF.

This clone was picked up many times. The CDR3 sequence: CASSLDPGTDTQYF. CDR3 bases: TGTGCCAGCAGCTTAGATCCGGGCACAGATACGCAGTATTTT. The chain is built from TRBV11-3 and TRBJ2-3; D not certain. Trimming pared 0 bases from V and 1 base from J, leaving 5 bases between. Germline assignment: CDR1 SGHNT and CDR2 YENEEA. The CDR3 extends over 14 amino acids.

This clone was seen ten or more times. The chain links TRBV4-3 to TRBJ2-1; tentative D call: TRBD1 (5 bases). CDR3 length: 17 amino acids. V shed 0 bases and J shed 1 base, with 13 bases lying between them. The germline CDR1 and CDR2 sequences are LGHNA and YSLEER. The CDR3 sequence is CASSQDLAGPSYNEQFF. CDR3 nucleotides: TGCGCCAGCAGCCAAGATTTGGCAGGGCCTTCCTACAATGAGCAGTTCTTC.

This clone occurred once. V gene TRBV19 combines with J gene TRBJ2-5; TRBD1 is a possible D gene (6 bases). The CDR3 runs to 16 residues. The V end was cut by 4 bases, the J end by 1 base, with 16 bases between. Germline V gives CDR1 LNHDA, CDR2 SQIVND (reference sequence). CDR3 nucleotides: TGTGCCAGTAGTAAACGCCCGGGACACACCCAAGAGACCCAGTACTTC. This translates into CASSKRPGHTQETQYF.

A note on this clone: The sample contains more than one DNA sequence encoding this CDR3. The chain joins TRBV10-1 to TRBJ2-3; D uncertain. Germline V gives CDR1 WNHNN, CDR2 SYGVQD (reference sequence). Trimming shortened V by 6 bases and J by 0 bases, and 13 bases separated the two germline ends. The CDR3 is made up of 15 amino acids. This chain's CDR3 is CASSVSPHSTDTQYF. The CDR3 region has the DNA TGCGCCAGCAGCGTCTCGCCCCACAGCACAGATACGCAGTATTTT.

The V gene is TRBV5-6, the J gene TRBJ2-7, with no clear D. Germline values: CDR1 SGHDT, CDR2 YYEEEE. The CDR3 totals 13 residues. Trimming left V 5 bases short and J 4 bases short, with 13 bases between. The CDR3 DNA sequence: TGTGCCAGCAGATTTAAGGGATCGTACGAGCAGTACTTC. This encodes CASRFKGSYEQYF. The whole variable domain, remainder taken from reference TRBV5-6 and TRBJ2-7, is DAGVTQSPTHLIKTRGQQVTLRCSPKSGHDTVSWYQQALGQGPQFIFQYYEEEERQRGNFPDRFSGHQFPNYSSELNVNALLLGDSALYLCASRFKGSYEQYFGPGTRLTVT.

The V and J genes are TRBV7-2 and TRBJ2-3, with D unclear. From germline, CDR1 is SGHTA and CDR2 FQGNSA. This CDR3 contains 16 residues. The V end was cut by 0 bases, the J end by 1 base, with 11 bases between. CDR3 residues: CASSLAYGPGTDTQYF. The CDR3 DNA reads TGTGCCAGCAGCTTAGCCTACGGGCCCGGCACAGATACGCAGTATTTT.

The chain carries TRBV30 and TRBJ2-2; possibly TRBD2 for D (5 bases). CDR1 is GTSNPN and CDR2 is SVGIG in the germline V gene (reference sequence). This CDR3 is 15 amino acids long. Trimming removed 2 bases from V and 4 bases from J, with 14 bases in between. CDR3 amino acids: CAWSFGRLSTGELFF. CDR3 in DNA: TGTGCCTGGAGTTTTGGGAGATTGAGCACCGGGGAGCTGTTTTTT.